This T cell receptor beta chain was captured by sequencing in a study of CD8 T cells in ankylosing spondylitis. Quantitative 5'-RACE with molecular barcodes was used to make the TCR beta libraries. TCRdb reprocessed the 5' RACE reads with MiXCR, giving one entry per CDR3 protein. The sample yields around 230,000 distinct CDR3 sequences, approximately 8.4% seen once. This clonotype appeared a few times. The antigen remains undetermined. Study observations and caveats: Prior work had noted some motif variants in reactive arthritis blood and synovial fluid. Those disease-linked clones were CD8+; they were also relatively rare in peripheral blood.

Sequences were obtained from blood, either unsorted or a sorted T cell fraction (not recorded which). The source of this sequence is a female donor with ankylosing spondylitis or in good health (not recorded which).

The DNA of the CDR3 is TGTGCCAGCAGCTCCAATAGCGGGGCCTACAATGAGCAGTTCTTC. This translates into CASSSNSGAYNEQFF. V usage is TRBV7-2 and J usage is TRBJ2-1, with 8 nucleotides matching TRBD2. Germline CDR1 and CDR2: SGHTA and FQGNSA. The V gene end was trimmed by 4 bases and the J gene end by 2 bases; junction bases not matched to a gene: 4. There are 15 residues in the CDR3.